This T cell receptor (beta chain) was retrieved from a study of shared clonotypes between healthy human individuals. The donor population consisted of healthy HIV-negative adults with no recent acute infections or vaccinations. Study-level findings and limits: It was only blood that was sampled, and tissue repertoires likely differ.

Germline V gives CDR1 MDHEN, CDR2 SYDVKM. This CDR3 has 15 amino acids. Trimming removed 6 bases from V and 0 bases from J, with 15 bases in between. Assay: immunoSEQ multiplex PCR; the TCRdb copy retains only in-frame clones and omits some. The sample includes some 470,000 clones, about 82% seen only once; the top ten take over 10%. This clone was detected only a few times. What it binds is unknown. The V gene is TRBV28, the J gene TRBJ2-7; a possible D gene is TRBD1 (5 bases). This TCR came from a woman between 40 and 50 years old in good health. Some clones in this sample may be carry-over from other donors' samples. Sequences were obtained from PBMCs. CDR3: CASRGPRGPSYEQYF. DNA for the CDR3: TGTGCCAGCAGGGGGCCGCGAGGACCCTCCTACGAGCAGTACTTC.